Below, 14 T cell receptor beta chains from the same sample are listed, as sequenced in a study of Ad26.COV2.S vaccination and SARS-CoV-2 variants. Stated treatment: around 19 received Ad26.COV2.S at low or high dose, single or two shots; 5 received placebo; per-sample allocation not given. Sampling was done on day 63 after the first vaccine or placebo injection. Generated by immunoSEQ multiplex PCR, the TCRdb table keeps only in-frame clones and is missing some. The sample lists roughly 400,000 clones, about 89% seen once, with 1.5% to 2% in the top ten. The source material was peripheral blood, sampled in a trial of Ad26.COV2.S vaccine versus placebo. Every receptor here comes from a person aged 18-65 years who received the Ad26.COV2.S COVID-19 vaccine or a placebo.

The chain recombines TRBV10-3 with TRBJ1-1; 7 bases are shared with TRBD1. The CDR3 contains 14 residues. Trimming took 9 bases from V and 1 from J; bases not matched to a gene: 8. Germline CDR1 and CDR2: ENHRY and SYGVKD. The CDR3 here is CAIQDEGANTEAFF. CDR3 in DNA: TGTGCCATTCAGGACGAGGGGGCGAACACTGAAGCTTTCTTT.

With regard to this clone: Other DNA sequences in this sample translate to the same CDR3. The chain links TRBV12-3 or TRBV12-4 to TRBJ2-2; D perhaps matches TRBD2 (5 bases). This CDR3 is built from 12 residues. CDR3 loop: CASGQNTGELFF. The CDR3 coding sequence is TGTGCGAGCGGTCAGAACACCGGGGAGCTGTTTTTT.

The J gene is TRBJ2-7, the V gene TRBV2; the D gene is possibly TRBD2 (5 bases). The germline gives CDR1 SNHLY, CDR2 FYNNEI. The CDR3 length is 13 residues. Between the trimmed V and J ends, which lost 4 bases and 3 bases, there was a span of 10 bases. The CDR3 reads CASSGRGLYEQYF. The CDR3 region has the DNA TGTGCCAGCAGTGGAAGAGGGCTCTACGAGCAGTACTTC.

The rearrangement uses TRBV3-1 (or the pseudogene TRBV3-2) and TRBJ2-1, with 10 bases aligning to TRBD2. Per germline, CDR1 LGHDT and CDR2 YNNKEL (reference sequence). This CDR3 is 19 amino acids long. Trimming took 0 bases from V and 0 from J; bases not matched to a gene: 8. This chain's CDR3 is CASSQDPAGGVSSYNEQFF. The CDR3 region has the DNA TGTGCCAGCAGCCAAGACCCAGCGGGAGGGGTTAGCTCCTACAATGAGCAGTTCTTC.

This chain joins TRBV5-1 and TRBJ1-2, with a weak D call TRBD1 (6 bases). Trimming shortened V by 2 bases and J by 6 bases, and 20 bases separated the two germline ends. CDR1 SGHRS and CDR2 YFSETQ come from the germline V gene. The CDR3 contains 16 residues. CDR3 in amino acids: CASSFLTGTTLNGYTF. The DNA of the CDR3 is TGCGCCAGCAGCTTTCTCACCGGGACAACGCTTAATGGCTACACCTTC.

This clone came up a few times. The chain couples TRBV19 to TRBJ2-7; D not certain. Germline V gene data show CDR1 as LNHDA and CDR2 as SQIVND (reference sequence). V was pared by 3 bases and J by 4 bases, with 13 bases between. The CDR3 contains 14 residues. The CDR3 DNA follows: TGTGCCAGTAGTATGGGCGGTCGGAAATACGAGCAGTACTTC. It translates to CASSMGGRKYEQYF. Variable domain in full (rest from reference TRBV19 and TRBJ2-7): DGGITQSPKYLFRKEGQNVTLSCEQNLNHDAMYWYRQDPGQGLRLIYYSQIVNDFQKGDIAEGYSVSREKKESFPLTVTSAQKNPTAFYLCASSMGGRKYEQYFGPGTRLTVT.

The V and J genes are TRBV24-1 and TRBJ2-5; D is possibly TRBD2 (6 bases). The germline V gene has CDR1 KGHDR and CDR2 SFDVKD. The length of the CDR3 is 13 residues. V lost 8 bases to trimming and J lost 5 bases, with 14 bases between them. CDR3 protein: CATMVGGGETQYF. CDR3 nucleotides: TGTGCCACCATGGTTGGTGGGGGGGAGACCCAGTACTTC.

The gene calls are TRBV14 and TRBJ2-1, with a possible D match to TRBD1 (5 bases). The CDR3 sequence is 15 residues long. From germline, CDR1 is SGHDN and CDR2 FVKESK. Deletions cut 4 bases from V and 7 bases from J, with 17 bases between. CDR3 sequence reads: CASSPVGRVENEQFF. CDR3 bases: TGTGCCAGCAGCCCAGTCGGCAGGGTGGAGAATGAGCAGTTCTTC.

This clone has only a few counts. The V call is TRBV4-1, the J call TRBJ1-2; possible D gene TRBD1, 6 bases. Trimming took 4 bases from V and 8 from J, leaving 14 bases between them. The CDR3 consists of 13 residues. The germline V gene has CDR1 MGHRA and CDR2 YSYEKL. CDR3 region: CASSPTGREGYTF. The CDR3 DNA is TGCGCCAGCAGCCCTACAGGGCGAGAGGGCTACACCTTC.

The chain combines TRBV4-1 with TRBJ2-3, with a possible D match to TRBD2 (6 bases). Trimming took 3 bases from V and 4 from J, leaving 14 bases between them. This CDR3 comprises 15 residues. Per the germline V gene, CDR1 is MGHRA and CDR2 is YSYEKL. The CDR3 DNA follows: TGCGCCAGCAGCCAGGGCGGGACGGGTGCAGATACGCAGTATTTT. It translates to CASSQGGTGADTQYF.

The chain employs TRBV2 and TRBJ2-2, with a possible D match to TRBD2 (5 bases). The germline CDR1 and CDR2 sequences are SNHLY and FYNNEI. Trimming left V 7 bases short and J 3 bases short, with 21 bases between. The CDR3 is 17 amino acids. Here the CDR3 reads CASTRGGLVSYTGELFF. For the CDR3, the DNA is TGTGCCAGCACCCGAGGCGGGTTGGTTAGCTACACCGGGGAGCTGTTTTTT.

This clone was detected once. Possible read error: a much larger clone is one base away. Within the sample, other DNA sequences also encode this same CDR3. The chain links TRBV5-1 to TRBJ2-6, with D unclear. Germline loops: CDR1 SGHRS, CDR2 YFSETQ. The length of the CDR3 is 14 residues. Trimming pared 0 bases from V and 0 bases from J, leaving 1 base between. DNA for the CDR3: TGCGCCAGCAGCTTGGGCTCTGGGGCCAACGTCCTGACTTTC. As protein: CASSLGSGANVLTF.

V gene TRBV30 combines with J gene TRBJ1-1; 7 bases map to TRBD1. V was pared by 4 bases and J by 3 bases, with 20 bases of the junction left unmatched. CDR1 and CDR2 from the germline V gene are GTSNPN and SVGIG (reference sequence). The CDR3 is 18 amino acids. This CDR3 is CAWTPNRGGSGLYTEAFF. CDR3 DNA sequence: TGTGCCTGGACCCCAAATCGAGGGGGCTCAGGTTTGTACACTGAAGCTTTCTTT. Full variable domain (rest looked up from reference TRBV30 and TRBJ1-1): SQTIHQWPATLVQPVGSPLSLECTVEGTSNPNLYWYRQAAGRGLQLLFYSVGIGQISSEVPQNLSASRPQDRQFILSSKKLLLSDSGFYLCAWTPNRGGSGLYTEAFFGQGTRLTVV.

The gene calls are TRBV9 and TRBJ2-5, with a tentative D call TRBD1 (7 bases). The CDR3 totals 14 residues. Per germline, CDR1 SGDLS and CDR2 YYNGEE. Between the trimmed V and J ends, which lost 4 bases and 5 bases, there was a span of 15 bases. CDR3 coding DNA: TGTGCCAGCAGCCCTGGACAGGCGGGGGAGACCCAGTACTTC. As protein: CASSPGQAGETQYF.